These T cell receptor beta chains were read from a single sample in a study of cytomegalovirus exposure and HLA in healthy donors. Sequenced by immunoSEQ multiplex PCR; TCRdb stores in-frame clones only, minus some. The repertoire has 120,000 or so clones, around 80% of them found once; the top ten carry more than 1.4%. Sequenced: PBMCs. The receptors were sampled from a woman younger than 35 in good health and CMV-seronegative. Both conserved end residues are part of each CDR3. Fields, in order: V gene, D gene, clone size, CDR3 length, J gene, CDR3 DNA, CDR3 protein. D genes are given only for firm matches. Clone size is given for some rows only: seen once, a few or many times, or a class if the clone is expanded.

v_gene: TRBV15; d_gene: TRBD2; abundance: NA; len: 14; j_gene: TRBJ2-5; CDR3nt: TGTGCCACCGGGTTTTCAGGAGCGGGGGAGACCCAGTACTTC; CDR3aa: CATGFSGAGETQYF
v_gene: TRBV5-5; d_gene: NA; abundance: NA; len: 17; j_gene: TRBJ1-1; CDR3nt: TGTGCCAGCAGCTTTAGTGAAGGGACAAGTTGGAGCGGGGGAGCTTTCTTT; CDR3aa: CASSFSEGTSWSGGAFF
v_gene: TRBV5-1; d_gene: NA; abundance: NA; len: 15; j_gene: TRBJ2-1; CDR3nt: TGCGCCAGCAGCTTTAATAGCGGACCAAACAATGAGCAGTTCTTC; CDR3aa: CASSFNSGPNNEQFF
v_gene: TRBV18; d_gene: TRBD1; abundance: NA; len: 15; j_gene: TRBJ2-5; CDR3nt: TGTGCCAGCTCACCAGTTTCAGGGGGCACGGAGACCCAGTACTTC; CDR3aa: CASSPVSGGTETQYF
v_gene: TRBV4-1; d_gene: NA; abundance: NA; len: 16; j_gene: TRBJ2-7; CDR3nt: TGCGCCAGCAGCCGTTCTCCCGGGTCCACTGGGTACGAGCAGTACTTC; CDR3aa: CASSRSPGSTGYEQYF
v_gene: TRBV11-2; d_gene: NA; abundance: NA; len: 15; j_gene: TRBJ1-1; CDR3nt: TGTGCCAGCAGCTTAGAAGGAGTCATGAACACTGAAGCTTTCTTT; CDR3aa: CASSLEGVMNTEAFF
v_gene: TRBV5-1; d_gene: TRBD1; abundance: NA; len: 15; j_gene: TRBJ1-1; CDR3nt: TGCGCCAGCAGCTTGGCCGGGGGACAGGGTGGTGAAGCTTTCTTT; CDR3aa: CASSLAGGQGGEAFF
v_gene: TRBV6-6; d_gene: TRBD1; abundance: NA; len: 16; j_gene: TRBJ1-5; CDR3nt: TGTGCCAGCAGTTGGAGACAGGGCCCAAGTGATCAGCCCCAGCATTTT; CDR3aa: CASSWRQGPSDQPQHF
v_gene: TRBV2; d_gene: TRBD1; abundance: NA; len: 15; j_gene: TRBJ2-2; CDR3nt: TGTGCCAGCAGTACCCAGGGGGCTAGGACCGGGGAGCTGTTTTTT; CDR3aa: CASSTQGARTGELFF
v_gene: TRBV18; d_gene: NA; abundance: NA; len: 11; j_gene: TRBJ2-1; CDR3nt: TGTGCCAGCTCACTGGACTATGAGCAGTTCTTC; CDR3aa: CASSLDYEQFF
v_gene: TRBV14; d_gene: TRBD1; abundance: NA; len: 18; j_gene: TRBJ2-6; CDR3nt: TGTGCCAGCAGCCCTCTGACAGGGTTCACCTCTGGGGCCAACGTCCTGACTTTC; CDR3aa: CASSPLTGFTSGANVLTF
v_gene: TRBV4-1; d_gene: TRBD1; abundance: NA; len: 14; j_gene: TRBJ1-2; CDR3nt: TGCGCCAGCAGCCTCCTAGGGGGCGCGAATGGCTACACCTTC; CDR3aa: CASSLLGGANGYTF
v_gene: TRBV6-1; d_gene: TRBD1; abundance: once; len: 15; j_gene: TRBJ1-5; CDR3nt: TGTGCCAGCAGCCCCATAGACAGGGGCAATCAGCCCCAGCATTTT; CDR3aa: CASSPIDRGNQPQHF
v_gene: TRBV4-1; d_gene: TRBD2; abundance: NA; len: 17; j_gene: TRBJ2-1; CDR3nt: TGCGCCAGCAGCCCCGGACTAGCGGGAGTGGACTACAATGAGCAGTTCTTC; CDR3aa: CASSPGLAGVDYNEQFF
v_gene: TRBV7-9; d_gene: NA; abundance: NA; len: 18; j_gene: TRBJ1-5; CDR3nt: TGTGCCAGCAGCTCGGGACACCGAAAATTACGTAGCAATCAGCCCCAGCATTTT; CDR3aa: CASSSGHRKLRSNQPQHF
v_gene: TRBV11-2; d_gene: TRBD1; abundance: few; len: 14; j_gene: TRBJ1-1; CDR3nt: TGTGCCAGCAGCTCCCCGAGCCAGGGGGATGAAGCTTTCTTT; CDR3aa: CASSSPSQGDEAFF
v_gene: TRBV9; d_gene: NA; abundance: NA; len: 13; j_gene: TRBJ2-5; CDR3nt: TGTGCCAGCAGCGTTGACAGCCAAGAGACCCAGTACTTC; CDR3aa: CASSVDSQETQYF
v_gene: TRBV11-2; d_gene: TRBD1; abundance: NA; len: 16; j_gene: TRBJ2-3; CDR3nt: TGTGCCAGCAGCTTGGCTGACAGGGGAGGCACAGATACGCAGTATTTT; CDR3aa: CASSLADRGGTDTQYF
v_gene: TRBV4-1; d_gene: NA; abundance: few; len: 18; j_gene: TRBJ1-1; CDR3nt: TGCGCCAGCAGCCAAGCTCGGGGGGGGGCAGCGTTCACGACTGAAGCTTTCTTT; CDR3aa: CASSQARGGAAFTTEAFF
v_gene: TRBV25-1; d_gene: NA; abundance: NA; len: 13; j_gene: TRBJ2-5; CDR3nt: TGTGCCAGCAGTAAAGACAGAAAAGAGACCCAGTACTTC; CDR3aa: CASSKDRKETQYF
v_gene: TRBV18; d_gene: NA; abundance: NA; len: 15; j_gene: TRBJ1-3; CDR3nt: TGTGCCAGCTCACCGGTCGGGAGCTCTGGAAACACCATATATTTT; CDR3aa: CASSPVGSSGNTIYF
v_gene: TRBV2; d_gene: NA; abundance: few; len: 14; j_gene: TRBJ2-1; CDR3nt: TGTGCCAGCAATGGGAGGCGGCACCTCAATGAGCAGTTCTTC; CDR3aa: CASNGRRHLNEQFF
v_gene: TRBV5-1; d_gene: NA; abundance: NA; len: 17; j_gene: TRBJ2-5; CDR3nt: TGCGCCAGCAGGCAGGCTCAGAGGGCCTCGTACCAAGAGACCCAGTACTTC; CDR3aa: CASRQAQRASYQETQYF
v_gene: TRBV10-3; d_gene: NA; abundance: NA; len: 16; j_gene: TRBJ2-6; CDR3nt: TGTGCCATCAGATCGGCCGACCTCTCTGGGGCCAACGGCCTGACTTTC; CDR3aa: CAIRSADLSGANGLTF
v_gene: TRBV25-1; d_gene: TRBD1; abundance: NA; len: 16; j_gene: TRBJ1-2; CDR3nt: TGTGCCAGCAGTGAGGGGACAGGGTTCGCTAACTATGGCTACACCTTC; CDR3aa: CASSEGTGFANYGYTF
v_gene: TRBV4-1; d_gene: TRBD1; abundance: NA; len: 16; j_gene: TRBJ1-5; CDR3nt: TGCGCCAGCAGCCAGGGACAGGGGCCTACGAATCAGCCCCAGCATTTT; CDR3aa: CASSQGQGPTNQPQHF
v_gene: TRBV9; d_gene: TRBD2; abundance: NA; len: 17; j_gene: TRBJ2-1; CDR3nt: TGTGCCAGCAGCGCCCAGGAGGGACTAGCGGTTTACAATGAGCAGTTCTTC; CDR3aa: CASSAQEGLAVYNEQFF
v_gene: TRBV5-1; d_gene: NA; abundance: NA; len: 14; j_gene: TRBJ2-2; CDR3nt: TGCGCCAGCAGCTTGGAGGCGGACACCGGGGAGCTGTTTTTT; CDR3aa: CASSLEADTGELFF
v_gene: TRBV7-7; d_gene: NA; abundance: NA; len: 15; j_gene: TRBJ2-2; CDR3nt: TGTGCCAGCAGCCCCTTCGGGGCCGGAGGGGGGGAGCTGTTTTTT; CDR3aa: CASSPFGAGGGELFF
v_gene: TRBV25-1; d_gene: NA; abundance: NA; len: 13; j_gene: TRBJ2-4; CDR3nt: TGTGCCAGCAGTGGTGGGGCCGGAAACAGTCAGTACTTC; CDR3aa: CASSGGAGNSQYF
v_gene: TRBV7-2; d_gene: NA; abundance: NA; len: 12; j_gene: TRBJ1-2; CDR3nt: TGTGCCAGCCTTCGAGAGTACTATGGCTACACCTTC; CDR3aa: CASLREYYGYTF
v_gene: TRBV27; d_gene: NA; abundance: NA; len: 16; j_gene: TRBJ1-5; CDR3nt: TGTGCCAGCAGTTTATGGGGGGGACTTAGCAATCAGCCCCAGCATTTT; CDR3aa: CASSLWGGLSNQPQHF
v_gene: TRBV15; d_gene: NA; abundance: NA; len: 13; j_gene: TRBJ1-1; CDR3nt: TGTGCCACCAGCAGGTGGGGGGACTCTGAAGCTTTCTTT; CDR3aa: CATSRWGDSEAFF
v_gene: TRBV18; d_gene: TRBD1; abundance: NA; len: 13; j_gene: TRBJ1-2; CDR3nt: TGTGCCAGCTCACCCGACAGGGACTATGGCTACACCTTC; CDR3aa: CASSPDRDYGYTF
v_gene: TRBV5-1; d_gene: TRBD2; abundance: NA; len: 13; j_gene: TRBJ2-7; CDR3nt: TGCGCCAGCAGTAGCGGGACCTCCTACGAGCAGTACTTC; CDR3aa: CASSSGTSYEQYF
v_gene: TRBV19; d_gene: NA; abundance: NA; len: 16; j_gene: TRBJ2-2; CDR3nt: TGTGCCAGTAGTATATGGGGCGGGACGAACATCCGGGAGCTGTTTTTT; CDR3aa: CASSIWGGTNIRELFF
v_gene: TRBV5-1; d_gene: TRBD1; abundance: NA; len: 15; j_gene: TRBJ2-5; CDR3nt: TGCGCCAGCAGCTTGGCACCAGGGGGCGCGGAGACCCAGTACTTC; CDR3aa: CASSLAPGGAETQYF
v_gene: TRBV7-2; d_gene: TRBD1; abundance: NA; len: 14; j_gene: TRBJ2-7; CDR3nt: TGTGCCAGCAGCCCGGACAGGAGATCCTACGAGCAGTACTTC; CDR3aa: CASSPDRRSYEQYF
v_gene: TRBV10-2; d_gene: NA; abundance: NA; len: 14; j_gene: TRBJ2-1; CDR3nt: TGCGCCAGCATGCCGAGTGGCTCCTACAATGAGCAGTTCTTC; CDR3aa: CASMPSGSYNEQFF
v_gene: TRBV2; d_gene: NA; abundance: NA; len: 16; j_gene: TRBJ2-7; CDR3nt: TGTGCCAGCAGTGAAGCGATCGCGGGGTCCCTCTACGAGCAGTACTTC; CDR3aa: CASSEAIAGSLYEQYF
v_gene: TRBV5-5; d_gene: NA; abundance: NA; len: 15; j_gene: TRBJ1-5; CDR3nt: TGTGCCAGCAGCTTCGGACAGATCGGCAATCAGCCCCAGCATTTT; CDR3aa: CASSFGQIGNQPQHF
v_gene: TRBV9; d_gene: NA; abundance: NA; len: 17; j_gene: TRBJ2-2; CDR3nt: TGTGCCAGCAGCGTATTGGAGGGGGGGCTCTTTCCCGGGGAGCTGTTTTTT; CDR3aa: CASSVLEGGLFPGELFF
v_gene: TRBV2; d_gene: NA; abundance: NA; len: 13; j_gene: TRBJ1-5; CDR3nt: TGTGCCAGCAGTGGGACAGTTCCTCAGCCCCAGCATTTT; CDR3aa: CASSGTVPQPQHF
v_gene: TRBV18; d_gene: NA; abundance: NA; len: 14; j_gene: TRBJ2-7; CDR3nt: TGTGCCAGCTCACCGCCCGTGAGAGGGCCCGAGCAGTACTTC; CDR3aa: CASSPPVRGPEQYF